The present entry profiles one T cell receptor beta chain with its context. Original processing methods: Amplifying reference gene primers gave estimates of nucleated cell counts. Assay: immunoSEQ multiplex PCR; the TCRdb copy retains only in-frame clones and omits some. The V and J calls and clone size come from that table; D and trimming were worked out from the DNA. The sample includes under 150,000 clones, about nine tenths of them seen just once. The sample originates from a study of blood T cell repertoires in COVID-19. Background on the study: There were acute and convalescent COVID-19 samples, and they came from the United States, Italy and Spain. Sample material is recorded as cDNA or gDNA derived from T cells, B-cell-depleted T cells, or PBMCs.

This CDR3 contains 14 residues. In germline, CDR1 is ENHRY, CDR2 SYGVKD. With 0 bases removed from V and 3 bases from J, the gap between germline ends came to 8 bases. The chain uses TRBV10-3 and TRBJ2-5, with D maybe TRBD2 (6 bases). The specimen sequenced was peripheral blood. This TCR was sampled from a human donor in a cohort sampled during active COVID-19. In nucleotides, the CDR3 is TGTGCCATCAGTGAGTCGGTAGCGGAAGAGACCCAGTACTTC. Its translation is CAISESVAEETQYF.